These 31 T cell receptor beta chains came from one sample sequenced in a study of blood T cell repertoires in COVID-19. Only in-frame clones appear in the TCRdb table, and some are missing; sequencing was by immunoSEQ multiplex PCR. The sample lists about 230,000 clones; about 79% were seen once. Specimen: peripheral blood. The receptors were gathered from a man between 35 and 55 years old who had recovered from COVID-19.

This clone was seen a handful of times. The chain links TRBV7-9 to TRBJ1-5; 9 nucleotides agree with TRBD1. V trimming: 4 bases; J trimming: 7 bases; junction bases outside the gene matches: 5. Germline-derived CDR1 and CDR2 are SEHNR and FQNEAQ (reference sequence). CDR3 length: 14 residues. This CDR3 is CASSSQGAWQPQHF. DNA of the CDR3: TGTGCCAGCAGCTCACAGGGGGCCTGGCAGCCCCAGCATTTT.

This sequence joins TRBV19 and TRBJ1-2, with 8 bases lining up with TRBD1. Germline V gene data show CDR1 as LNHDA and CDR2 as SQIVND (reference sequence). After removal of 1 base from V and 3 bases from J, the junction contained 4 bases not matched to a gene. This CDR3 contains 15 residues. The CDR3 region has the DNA TGTGCCAGTAGTATAGTTGCGACAGGGGACTATGGCTACACCTTC. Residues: CASSIVATGDYGYTF.

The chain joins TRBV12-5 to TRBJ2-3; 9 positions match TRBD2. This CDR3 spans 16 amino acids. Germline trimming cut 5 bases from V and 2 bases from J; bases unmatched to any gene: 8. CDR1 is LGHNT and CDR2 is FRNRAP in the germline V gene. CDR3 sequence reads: CASGPSTSGITDTQYF. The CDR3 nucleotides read TGTGCTAGTGGTCCCTCGACTAGCGGAATCACAGATACGCAGTATTTT. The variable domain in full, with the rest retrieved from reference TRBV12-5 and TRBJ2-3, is DARVTQTPRHKVTEMGQEVTMRCQPILGHNTVFWYRQTMMQGLELLAYFRNRAPLDDSGMPKDRFSAEMPDATLATLKIQPSEPRDSAVYFCASGPSTSGITDTQYFGPGTRLTVL.

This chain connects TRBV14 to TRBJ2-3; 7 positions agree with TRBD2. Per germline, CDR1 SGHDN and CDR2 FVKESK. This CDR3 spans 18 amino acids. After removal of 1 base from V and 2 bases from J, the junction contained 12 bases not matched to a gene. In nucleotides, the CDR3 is TGTGCCAGCAGCCAAGTCGTACCAAGCGGGACGGTCACAGATACGCAGTATTTT. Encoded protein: CASSQVVPSGTVTDTQYF.

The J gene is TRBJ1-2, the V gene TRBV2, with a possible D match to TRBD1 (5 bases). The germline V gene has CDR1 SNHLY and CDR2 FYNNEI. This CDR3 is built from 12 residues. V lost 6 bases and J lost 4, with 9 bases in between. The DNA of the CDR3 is TGTGCCAGCAGATCCGACAGCTATGGCTACACCTTC. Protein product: CASRSDSYGYTF.

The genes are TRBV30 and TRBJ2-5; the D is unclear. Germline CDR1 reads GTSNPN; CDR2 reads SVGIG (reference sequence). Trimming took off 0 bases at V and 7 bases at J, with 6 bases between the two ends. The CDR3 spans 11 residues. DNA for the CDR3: TGTGCCTGGAGTGTAGAGAGGACCCAGTACTTC. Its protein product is CAWSVERTQYF.

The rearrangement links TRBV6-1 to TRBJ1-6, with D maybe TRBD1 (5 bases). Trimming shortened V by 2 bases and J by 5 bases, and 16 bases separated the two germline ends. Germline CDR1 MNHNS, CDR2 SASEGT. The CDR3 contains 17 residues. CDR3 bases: TGTGCCAGCAGTGAATTAGGGGTTAGGGTCGATAATTCACCCCTCCACTTT. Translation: CASSELGVRVDNSPLHF.

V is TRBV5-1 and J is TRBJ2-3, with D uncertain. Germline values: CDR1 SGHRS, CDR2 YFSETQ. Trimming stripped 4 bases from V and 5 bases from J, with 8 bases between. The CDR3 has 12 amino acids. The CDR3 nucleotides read TGCGCCAGCAGCCCCACCGGAGATACGCAGTATTTT. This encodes CASSPTGDTQYF.

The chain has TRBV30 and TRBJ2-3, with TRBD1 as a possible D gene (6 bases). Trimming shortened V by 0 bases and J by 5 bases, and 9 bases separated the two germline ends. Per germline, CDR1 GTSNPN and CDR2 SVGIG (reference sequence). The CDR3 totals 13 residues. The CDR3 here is CAWSVQQGDTQYF. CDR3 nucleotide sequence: TGTGCCTGGAGTGTCCAACAGGGAGATACGCAGTATTTT.

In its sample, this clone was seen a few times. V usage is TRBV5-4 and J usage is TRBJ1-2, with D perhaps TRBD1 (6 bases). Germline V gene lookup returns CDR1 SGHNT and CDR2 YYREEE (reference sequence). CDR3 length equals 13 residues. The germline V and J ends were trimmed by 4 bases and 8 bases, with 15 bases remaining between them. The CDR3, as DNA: TGTGCCAGCAGCAAGTATCAGGGGAGAGGCTACACCTTC. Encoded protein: CASSKYQGRGYTF.

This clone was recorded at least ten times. The CDR3: CASSESTGGYGYTF. CDR3 DNA sequence: TGTGCCAGCAGTGAAAGTACAGGTGGTTATGGCTACACCTTC. This chain joins TRBV2 and TRBJ1-2; a weak D match, TRBD1 (5 bases). Germline lookup yields CDR1 SNHLY and CDR2 FYNNEI. V was cut by 2 bases and J by 5 bases, with 12 bases left in between. This CDR3 spans 14 amino acids.

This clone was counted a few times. The chain's CDR3 is CSASRGLPWEQYF. DNA of the CDR3: TGCAGTGCTAGTCGGGGACTCCCGTGGGAGCAGTACTTC. The chain is built from TRBV20-1 and TRBJ2-7; D possibly corresponds to TRBD2 (6 bases). Germline CDR1 DFQATT, CDR2 SNEGSKA (reference sequence). The length of the CDR3 is 13 residues. V lost 3 bases, J lost 7 bases, and 16 bases lay in between.

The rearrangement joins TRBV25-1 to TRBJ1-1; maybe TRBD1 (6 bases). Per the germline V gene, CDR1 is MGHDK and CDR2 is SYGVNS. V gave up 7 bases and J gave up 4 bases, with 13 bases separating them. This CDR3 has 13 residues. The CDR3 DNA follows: TGTGCCAGCACCTTCAGGGGCGGCACTGAAGCTTTCTTT. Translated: CASTFRGGTEAFF.

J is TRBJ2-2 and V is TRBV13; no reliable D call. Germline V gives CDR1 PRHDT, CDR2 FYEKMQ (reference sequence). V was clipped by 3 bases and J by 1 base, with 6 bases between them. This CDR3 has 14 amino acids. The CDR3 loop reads CASSFGGNTGELFF. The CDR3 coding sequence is TGTGCCAGCAGCTTCGGCGGGAACACCGGGGAGCTGTTTTTT.

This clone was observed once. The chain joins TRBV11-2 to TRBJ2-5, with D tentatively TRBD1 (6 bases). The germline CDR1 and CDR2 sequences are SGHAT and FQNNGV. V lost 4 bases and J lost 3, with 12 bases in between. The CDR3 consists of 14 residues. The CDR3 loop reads CASSSTDRKETQYF. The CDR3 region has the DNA TGTGCCAGCAGCTCGACGGACAGAAAAGAGACCCAGTACTTC.

DNA for the CDR3: TGTGCCAGCTCACCGAGGGCGGGACAGGGGAACTATGGCTACACCTTC. Translating gives CASSPRAGQGNYGYTF. The rearrangement links TRBV18 to TRBJ1-2; TRBD1 agrees at 10 bases. The V and J ends lost 3 bases and 2 bases, in that order; junction bases with no gene match: 6. This CDR3 contains 16 residues. The V gene's germline CDR1 is KGHSH and CDR2 LQKENI.

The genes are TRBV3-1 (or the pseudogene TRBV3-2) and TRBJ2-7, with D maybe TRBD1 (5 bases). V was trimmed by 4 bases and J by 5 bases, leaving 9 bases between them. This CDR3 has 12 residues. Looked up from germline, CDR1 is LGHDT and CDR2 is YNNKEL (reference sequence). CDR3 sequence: CASSRGHHEQYF. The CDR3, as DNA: TGTGCCAGCAGCCGCGGACACCACGAGCAGTACTTC.

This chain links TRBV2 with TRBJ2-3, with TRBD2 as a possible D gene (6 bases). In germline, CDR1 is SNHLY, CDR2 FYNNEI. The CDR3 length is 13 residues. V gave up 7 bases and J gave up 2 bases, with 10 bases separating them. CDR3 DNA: TGTGCCAGCAAAGCGGGTATCACAGATACGCAGTATTTT. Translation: CASKAGITDTQYF.

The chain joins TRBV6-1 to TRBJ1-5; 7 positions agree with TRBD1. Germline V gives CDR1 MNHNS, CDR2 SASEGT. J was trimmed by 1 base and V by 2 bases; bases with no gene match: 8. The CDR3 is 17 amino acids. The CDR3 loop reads CASSELRKTGSNQPQHF. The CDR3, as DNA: TGTGCCAGCAGTGAATTGCGAAAGACAGGGAGCAATCAGCCCCAGCATTTT.

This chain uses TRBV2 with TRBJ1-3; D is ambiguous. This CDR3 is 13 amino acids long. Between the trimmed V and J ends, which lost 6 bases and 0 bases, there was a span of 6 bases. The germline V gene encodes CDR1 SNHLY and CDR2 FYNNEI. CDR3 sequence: CASSSSSGNTIYF. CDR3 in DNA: TGTGCCAGCAGCTCCAGCTCTGGAAACACCATATATTTT.

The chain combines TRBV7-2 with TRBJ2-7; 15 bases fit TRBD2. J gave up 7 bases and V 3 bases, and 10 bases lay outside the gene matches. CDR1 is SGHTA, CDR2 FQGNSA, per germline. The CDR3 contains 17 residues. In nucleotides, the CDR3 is TGTGCCAGCAGCTTTGGACTAGCGGGGGGGCCGGTCGATGAGCAGTACTTC. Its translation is CASSFGLAGGPVDEQYF.

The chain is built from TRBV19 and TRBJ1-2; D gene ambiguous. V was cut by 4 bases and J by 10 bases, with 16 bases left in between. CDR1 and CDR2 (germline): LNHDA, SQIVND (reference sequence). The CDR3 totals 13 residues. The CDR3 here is CASSTTAFRDYTF. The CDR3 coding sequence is TGTGCCAGTAGTACTACAGCGTTCCGGGACTACACCTTC.

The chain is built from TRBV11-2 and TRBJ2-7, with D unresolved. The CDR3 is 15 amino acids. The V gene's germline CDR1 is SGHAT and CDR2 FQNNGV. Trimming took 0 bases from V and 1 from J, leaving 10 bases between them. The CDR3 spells CASSLDPGESYEQYF. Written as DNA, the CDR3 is TGTGCCAGCAGCTTAGACCCGGGTGAATCCTACGAGCAGTACTTC.

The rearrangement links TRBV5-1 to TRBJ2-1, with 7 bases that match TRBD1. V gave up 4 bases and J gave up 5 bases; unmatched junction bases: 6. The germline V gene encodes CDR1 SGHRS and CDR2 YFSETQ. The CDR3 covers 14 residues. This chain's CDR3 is CASSLQGTDNEQFF. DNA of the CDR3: TGCGCCAGCAGCCTACAGGGGACGGACAATGAGCAGTTCTTC.

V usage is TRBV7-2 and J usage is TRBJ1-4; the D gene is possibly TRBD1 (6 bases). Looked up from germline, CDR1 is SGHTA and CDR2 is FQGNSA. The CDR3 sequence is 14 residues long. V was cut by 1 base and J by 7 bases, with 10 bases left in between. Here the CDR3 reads CASSLDGTTEKLFF. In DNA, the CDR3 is TGTGCCAGCAGCTTAGATGGGACAACTGAAAAACTGTTTTTT. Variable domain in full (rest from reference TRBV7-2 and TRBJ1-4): GAGVSQSPSNKVTEKGKDVELRCDPISGHTALYWYRQSLGQGLEFLIYFQGNSAPDKSGLPSDRFSAERTGGSVSTLTIQRTQQEDSAVYLCASSLDGTTEKLFFGSGTQLSVL.

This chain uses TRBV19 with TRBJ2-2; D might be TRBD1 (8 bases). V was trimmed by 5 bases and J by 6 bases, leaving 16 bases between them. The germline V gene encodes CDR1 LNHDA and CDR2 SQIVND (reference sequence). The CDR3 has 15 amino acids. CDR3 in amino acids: CASSPLQGGAGELFF. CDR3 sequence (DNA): TGTGCCAGTAGTCCGTTACAGGGGGGGGCCGGGGAGCTGTTTTTT.

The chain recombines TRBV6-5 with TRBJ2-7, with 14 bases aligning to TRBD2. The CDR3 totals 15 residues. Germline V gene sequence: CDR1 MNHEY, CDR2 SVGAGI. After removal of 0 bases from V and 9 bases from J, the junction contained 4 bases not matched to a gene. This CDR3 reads CASSYSTSGGARQYF. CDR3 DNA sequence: TGTGCCAGCAGTTACTCGACTAGCGGGGGGGCGAGGCAGTACTTC.

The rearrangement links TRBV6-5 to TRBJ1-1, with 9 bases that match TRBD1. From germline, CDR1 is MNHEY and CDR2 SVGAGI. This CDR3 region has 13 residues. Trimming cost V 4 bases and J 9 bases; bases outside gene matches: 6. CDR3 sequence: CASSWDRVGQAFF. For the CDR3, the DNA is TGTGCCAGCAGTTGGGACAGGGTAGGCCAAGCTTTCTTT.

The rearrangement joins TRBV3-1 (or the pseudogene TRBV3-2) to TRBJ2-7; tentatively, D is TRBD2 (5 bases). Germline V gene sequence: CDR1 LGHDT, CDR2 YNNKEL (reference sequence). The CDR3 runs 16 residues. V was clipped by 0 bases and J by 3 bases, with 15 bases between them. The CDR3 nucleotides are TGTGCCAGCAGCCAAGACACCCCACGGGGAATCTACGAGCAGTACTTC. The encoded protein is CASSQDTPRGIYEQYF.

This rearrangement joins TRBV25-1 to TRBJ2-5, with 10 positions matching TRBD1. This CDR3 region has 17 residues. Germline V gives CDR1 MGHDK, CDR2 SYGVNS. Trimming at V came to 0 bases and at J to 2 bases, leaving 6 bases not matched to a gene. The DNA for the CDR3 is TGTGCCAGCAGTGAATATCAGGGGACAGGGGTGCAAGAGACCCAGTACTTC. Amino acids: CASSEYQGTGVQETQYF.

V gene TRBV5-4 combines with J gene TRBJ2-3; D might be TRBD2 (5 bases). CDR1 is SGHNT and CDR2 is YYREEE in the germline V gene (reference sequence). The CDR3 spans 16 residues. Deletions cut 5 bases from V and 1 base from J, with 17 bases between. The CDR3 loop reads CASRSGYLDGTDTQYF. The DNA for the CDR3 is TGTGCCAGCAGATCGGGATATCTAGACGGCACAGATACGCAGTATTTT.